These 17 T cell receptor beta chains were all obtained from the same sample, sequenced in a study of CD8 T cells in ankylosing spondylitis. MiXCR, run by TCRdb on the 5' RACE reads, gives a single entry per CDR3 protein. The table includes 200,000 to 250,000 distinct CDR3 sequences, about 10% detected once. The source material was blood, either unsorted or a sorted T cell fraction (not recorded which). The receptors stem from a male donor with ankylosing spondylitis or in good health (not recorded which).

This clonotype has at least ten counts. J is TRBJ2-2 and V is TRBV5-1; 8 bases align to TRBD1. Trimming cost V 0 bases and J 3 bases; bases outside gene matches: 7. The CDR3 length is 17 residues. Germline values: CDR1 SGHRS, CDR2 YFSETQ. The CDR3 coding sequence is TGCGCCAGCAGCTTGGTCGGTGCGGGACAGGACACCGGGGAGCTGTTTTTT. Its protein is CASSLVGAGQDTGELFF.

Ten or more counts support this clonotype. V and J are TRBV20-1 and TRBJ2-5; TRBD2 aligns across 11 bases. Looked up from germline, CDR1 is DFQATT and CDR2 is SNEGSKA (reference sequence). The CDR3 extends over 16 amino acids. V gave up 5 bases and J gave up 6 bases; unmatched junction bases: 14. The CDR3 sequence: CSAPLSHSGGAKTQYF. CDR3 sequence (DNA): TGCAGTGCTCCGCTCTCTCATAGCGGGGGGGCGAAGACCCAGTACTTC.

The chain joins TRBV25-1 to TRBJ2-5; D may be TRBD2 (5 bases). Germline CDR1 MGHDK, CDR2 SYGVNS. Trimming took off 4 bases at V and 9 bases at J, with 18 bases between the two ends. CDR3 length: 14 residues. This CDR3 reads CASSGMVASGSQYF. The CDR3 DNA is TGTGCCAGCAGTGGTATGGTCGCCAGCGGATCCCAGTACTTC.

Ten or more counts support this clonotype. The rearrangement uses TRBV5-1 and TRBJ2-7, with 12 positions matching TRBD2. Per germline, CDR1 SGHRS and CDR2 YFSETQ. The CDR3 sequence is 14 residues long. V lost 6 bases to trimming and J lost 3 bases; unmatched junction nucleotides: 4. The CDR3 protein is CASKLAGGLYEQYF. CDR3 DNA: TGCGCCAGCAAACTAGCGGGGGGACTCTACGAGCAGTACTTC. The complete variable domain, with remaining parts taken from reference TRBV5-1 and TRBJ2-7, reads KAGVTQTPRYLIKTRGQQVTLSCSPISGHRSVSWYQQTPGQGLQFLFEYFSETQRNKGNFPGRFSGRQFSNSRSEMNVSTLELGDSALYLCASKLAGGLYEQYFGPGTRLTVT.

This clonotype occurred many times. This rearrangement joins TRBV6-1 to TRBJ2-2; weak D call: TRBD2 (6 bases). The CDR3 is 15 residues long. V was shortened by 6 bases and J by 6 bases, with 17 bases between the two germline ends. Germline V gene lookup returns CDR1 MNHNS and CDR2 SASEGT. The CDR3 sequence is CASSKGTGDAGELFF. DNA of the CDR3: TGTGCCAGCAGCAAGGGGACGGGGGACGCCGGGGAGCTGTTTTTT.

This clonotype showed up many times. The V and J genes are TRBV12-3 or TRBV12-4 and TRBJ2-5; perhaps D is TRBD1 or TRBD2 (5 bases each). Trimming cost V 7 bases and J 3 bases, with 9 bases left between them. The CDR3 spans 12 residues. This CDR3 reads CASMGEKETQYF. CDR3 in DNA: TGTGCCAGCATGGGGGAAAAAGAGACCCAGTACTTC.

Of note for this clonotype: Possible read error: a much larger clone is one base away. The chain employs TRBV20-1 and TRBJ2-3; 10 bases are a match to TRBD2. The germline V gene encodes CDR1 DFQATT and CDR2 SNEGSKA (reference sequence). After removal of 3 bases from V and 5 bases from J, the junction contained 2 bases not matched to a gene. The CDR3 runs to 13 residues. CDR3 DNA sequence: TGCAGTGCTAGGGCTAGCGGGAGAGATACGCAGTATTTT. Encoded protein: CSARASGRDTQYF.

This clonotype showed up many times. The rearrangement links TRBV25-1 to TRBJ1-2, with 8 bases aligning to TRBD1. The junction had 4 bases not matched to a gene; V was cut back by 0 bases and J by 4 bases. Germline assignment: CDR1 MGHDK and CDR2 SYGVNS. The CDR3 is 15 residues long. CDR3 amino acids: CASSEYPGGAYGYTF. The CDR3 DNA reads as TGTGCCAGCAGTGAATACCCAGGGGGCGCCTATGGCTACACCTTC.

This clonotype was observed at least ten times. The gene calls are TRBV5-1 and TRBJ2-1; D gene ambiguous. CDR1 and CDR2 (germline): SGHRS, YFSETQ. V was shortened by 4 bases and J by 4 bases, with 15 bases between the two germline ends. This CDR3 contains 15 residues. CDR3 sequence reads: CASSPEAPAYNEQFF. Here the CDR3 DNA reads TGCGCCAGCAGCCCCGAGGCGCCCGCATACAATGAGCAGTTCTTC.

This clonotype came up many times. V is TRBV7-6 and J is TRBJ1-6; D call uncertain. The CDR3 sequence is 13 residues long. The germline V and J ends were trimmed by 6 bases and 0 bases, with 3 bases remaining between them. Germline V CDR1 and CDR2: SGHVS, FNYEAQ. CDR3: CASRSSYNSPLHF. In nucleotides, the CDR3 is TGTGCCAGCAGGAGCTCCTATAATTCACCCCTCCACTTT.

This clonotype was seen repeatedly, ten times or more. This sequence joins TRBV4-1 and TRBJ1-6; the D is unclear. Germline CDR1 MGHRA, CDR2 YSYEKL. This CDR3 spans 15 amino acids. V was clipped by 1 base and J by 10 bases, with 14 bases between them. CDR3 in DNA: TGCGCCAGCAGCCAAGTGGAGCGAGGCAGGTCACCCCTCCACTTT. Protein: CASSQVERGRSPLHF.

This clonotype was counted ten times or more. The chain combines TRBV20-1 with TRBJ1-2, with D tentatively TRBD1 (6 bases). Germline CDR1 DFQATT, CDR2 SNEGSKA (reference sequence). V was cut by 2 bases and J by 4 bases, with 11 bases left in between. The CDR3 covers 13 residues. CDR3: CSARSGDGYGYTF. For the CDR3, the DNA is TGCAGTGCTAGATCAGGGGATGGCTATGGCTACACCTTC.

The rearrangement uses TRBV9 and TRBJ2-7; the D gene is possibly TRBD2 (5 bases). V lost 3 bases to trimming and J lost 0 bases, with 10 bases between them. The CDR3 runs 14 residues. Looked up from germline, CDR1 is SGDLS and CDR2 is YYNGEE. CDR3 in amino acids: CASSERSDSYEQYF. CDR3 sequence (DNA): TGTGCCAGCAGCGAACGTAGCGACTCCTACGAGCAGTACTTC.

This clonotype was observed at least ten times. This chain links TRBV12-3 or TRBV12-4 with TRBJ2-7; a possible D gene is TRBD2 (5 bases). This CDR3 spans 12 amino acids. V lost 8 bases and J lost 0, with 8 bases in between. CDR3 sequence (DNA): TGTGCCAGCTCGAGCGGCTCCTACGAGCAGTACTTC. Its translation is CASSSGSYEQYF.

The sample holds many counts of this clonotype. This chain joins TRBV20-1 and TRBJ2-1; 8 bases are a match to TRBD1. This CDR3 is built from 14 residues. J lost 1 base, V lost 5 bases, and 4 bases had no gene match. CDR1 is DFQATT, CDR2 SNEGSKA, per germline (reference sequence). The chain's CDR3 is CSARTGRSYNEQFF. The CDR3 DNA is TGCAGTGCTCGGACAGGGAGGTCCTACAATGAGCAGTTCTTC.

This clonotype was seen many times. This chain uses TRBV7-2 with TRBJ2-1; D is perhaps TRBD2 (5 bases). Germline V gives CDR1 SGHTA, CDR2 FQGNSA. Between the trimmed V and J ends, which lost 0 bases and 0 bases, there was a span of 9 bases. This CDR3 is built from 16 residues. The CDR3 nucleotides read TGTGCCAGCAGCTTAGCGCTAGGGAGCTCCTACAATGAGCAGTTCTTC. It specifies CASSLALGSSYNEQFF.

This clonotype appeared a few times. J is TRBJ1-2 and V is TRBV7-9; 7 bases match TRBD1. This CDR3 is built from 14 residues. The germline CDR1 and CDR2 sequences are SEHNR and FQNEAQ (reference sequence). The V segment lost 6 bases and the J segment 6 bases; nucleotides outside the gene matches: 10. The CDR3 nucleotides read TGTGCCAGCAGGCTGGAGGTCCAGGGGGATGGCTACACCTTC. It translates to CASRLEVQGDGYTF.